This T cell receptor beta chain appears in the sequencing data of a study of PD-1 blockade in mismatch repair-deficient tumors. Study background: All were previously treated, progressing patients with approximately 11 mismatch repair-deficient cancer types.

TCRdb's copy holds only in-frame clones and misses some; the assay was immunoSEQ multiplex PCR. The profile shows some 110,000 clones, roughly 80% of them singletons. CDR1 MGHDK and CDR2 SYGVNS come from the germline V gene. V lost 3 bases to trimming and J lost 0 bases, with 5 bases between them. CDR3 size: 14 residues. Of note for this clone: The antigen is not known.

General study findings and limits: Tumor-resident clones, often absent from pretreatment blood, expanded after pembrolizumab and then contracted.

PCR or immunohistochemistry showed mismatch repair deficiency in every enrolled patient. Three pembrolizumab responders had their TCRs sequenced. The rearrangement joins TRBV25-1 to TRBJ1-4; D is undetermined. Sequencing was performed on peripheral blood, taken more than 58 weeks after starting pembrolizumab. This clonotype originated in an adult with mismatch repair-deficient cancer. The CDR3 DNA reads as TGTGCCAGCAGTGATGCTACAACTAATGAAAAACTGTTTTTT. The encoded protein is CASSDATTNEKLFF.